The sequence of this T cell receptor (beta chain) was determined in a study of blood T cell repertoires in COVID-19. V was cut by 0 bases and J by 0 bases, with 14 bases left in between. The germline CDR1 and CDR2 sequences are SQVTM and ANQGSEA. The CDR3 covers 16 residues. The method was immunoSEQ multiplex PCR; TCRdb's version includes in-frame clones alone and lacks a portion of them. The repertoire holds over 150,000 clones, roughly nine tenths seen once, with more than 6.5% in the top ten. The TCR sequence derives from a woman in her forties or fifties who had recovered from COVID-19. The gene calls are TRBV29-1 and TRBJ1-1; a weak D match, TRBD1 (6 bases). Sequencing was carried out using PBMCs or T cells enriched from blood (not recorded which). In DNA form, the CDR3 reads TGCAGCGTTGAAGAGGCGACAGGTCTCATGAACACTGAAGCTTTCTTT. This gives the protein CSVEEATGLMNTEAFF.